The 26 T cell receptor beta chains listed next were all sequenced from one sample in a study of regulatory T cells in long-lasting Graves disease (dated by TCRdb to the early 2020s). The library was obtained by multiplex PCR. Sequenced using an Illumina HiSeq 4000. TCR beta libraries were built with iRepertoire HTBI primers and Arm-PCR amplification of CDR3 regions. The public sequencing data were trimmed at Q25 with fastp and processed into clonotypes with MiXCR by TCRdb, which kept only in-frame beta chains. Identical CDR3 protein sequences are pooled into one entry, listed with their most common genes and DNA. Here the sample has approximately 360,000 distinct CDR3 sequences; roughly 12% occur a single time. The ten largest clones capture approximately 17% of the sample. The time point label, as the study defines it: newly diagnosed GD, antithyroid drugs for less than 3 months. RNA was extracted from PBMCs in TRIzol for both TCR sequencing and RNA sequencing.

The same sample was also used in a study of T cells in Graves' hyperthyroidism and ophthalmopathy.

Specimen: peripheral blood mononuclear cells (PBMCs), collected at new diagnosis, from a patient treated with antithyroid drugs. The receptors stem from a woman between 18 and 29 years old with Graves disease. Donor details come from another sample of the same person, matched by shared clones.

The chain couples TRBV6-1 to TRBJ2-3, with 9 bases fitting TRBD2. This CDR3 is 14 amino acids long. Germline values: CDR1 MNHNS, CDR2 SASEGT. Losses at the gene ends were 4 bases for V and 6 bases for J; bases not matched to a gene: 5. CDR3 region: CASSGLAVSDTQYF. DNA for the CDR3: TGTGCCAGCAGTGGACTAGCGGTTTCCGATACGCAGTATTTT.

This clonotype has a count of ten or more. The CDR3 region is CASSYRGTEAFF. The CDR3 coding sequence is TGTGCCAGCAGCTACAGGGGGACTGAAGCTTTCTTT. The chain couples TRBV27 to TRBJ1-1; TRBD1 matches at 8 bases. CDR1 and CDR2 from the germline V gene are MNHEY and SMNVEV (reference sequence). The trim removed 6 bases at V and 5 bases at J, leaving 2 bases unmatched. The CDR3 runs 12 residues.

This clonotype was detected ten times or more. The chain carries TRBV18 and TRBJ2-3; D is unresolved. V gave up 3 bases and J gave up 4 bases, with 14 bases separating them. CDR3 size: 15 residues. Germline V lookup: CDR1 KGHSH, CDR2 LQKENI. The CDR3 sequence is CASSPRTGDADTQYF. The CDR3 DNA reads TGTGCCAGCTCACCGCGGACCGGCGACGCAGATACGCAGTATTTT.

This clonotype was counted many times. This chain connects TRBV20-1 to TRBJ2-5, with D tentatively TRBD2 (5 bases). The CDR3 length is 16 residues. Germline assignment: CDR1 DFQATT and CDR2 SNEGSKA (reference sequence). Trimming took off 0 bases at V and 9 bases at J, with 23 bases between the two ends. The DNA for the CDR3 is TGCAGTGCTAGAGATAGCACCAGAGGACTGGCTTGGGCCCAGTACTTC. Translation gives CSARDSTRGLAWAQYF.

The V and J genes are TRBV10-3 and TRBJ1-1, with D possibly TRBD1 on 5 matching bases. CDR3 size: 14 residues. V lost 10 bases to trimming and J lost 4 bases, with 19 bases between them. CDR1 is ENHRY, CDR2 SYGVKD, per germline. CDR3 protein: CASTNRGGSTEAFF. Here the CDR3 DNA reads TGTGCCAGCACCAACCGGGGGGGGAGCACTGAAGCTTTCTTT.

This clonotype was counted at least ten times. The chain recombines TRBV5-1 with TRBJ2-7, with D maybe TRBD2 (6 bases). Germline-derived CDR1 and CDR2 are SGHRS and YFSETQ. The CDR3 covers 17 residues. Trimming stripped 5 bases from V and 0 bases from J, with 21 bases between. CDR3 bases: TGCGCCAGCAGGGGGGGAGTAGTGGAGTCAAGCTCCTACGAGCAGTACTTC. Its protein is CASRGGVVESSSYEQYF.

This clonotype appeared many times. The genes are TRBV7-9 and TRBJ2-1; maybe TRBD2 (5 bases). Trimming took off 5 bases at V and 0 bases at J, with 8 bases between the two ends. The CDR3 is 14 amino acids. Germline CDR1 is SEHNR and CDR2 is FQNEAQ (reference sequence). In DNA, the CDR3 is TGTGCCAGCAGCCGTGAGGGCTCCTACAATGAGCAGTTCTTC. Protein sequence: CASSREGSYNEQFF.

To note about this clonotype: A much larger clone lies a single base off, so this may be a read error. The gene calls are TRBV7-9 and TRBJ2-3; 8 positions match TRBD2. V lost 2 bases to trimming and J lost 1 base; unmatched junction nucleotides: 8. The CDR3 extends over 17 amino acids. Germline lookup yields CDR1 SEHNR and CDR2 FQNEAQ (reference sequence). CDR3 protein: CASSLRWRGAGTDTQYF. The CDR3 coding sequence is TGTGCCAGCAGCTTACGTTGGCGGGGGGCCGGCACAGATACGCAGTATTTT.

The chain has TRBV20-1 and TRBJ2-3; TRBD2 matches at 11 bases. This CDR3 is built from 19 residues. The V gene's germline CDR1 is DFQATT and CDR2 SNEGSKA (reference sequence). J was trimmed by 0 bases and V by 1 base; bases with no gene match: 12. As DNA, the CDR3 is TGCAGTGCTAGAGCATCTGGGGCTAGCGGGGGGACAAGCACAGATACGCAGTATTTT. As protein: CSARASGASGGTSTDTQYF.

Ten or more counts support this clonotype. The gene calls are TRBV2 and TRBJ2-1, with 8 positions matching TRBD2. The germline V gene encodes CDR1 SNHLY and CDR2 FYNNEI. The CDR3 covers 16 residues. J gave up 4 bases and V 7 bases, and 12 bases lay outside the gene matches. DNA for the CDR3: TGTGCCAGCACCGATATAGCGGGAATCATATACAATGAGCAGTTCTTC. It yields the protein CASTDIAGIIYNEQFF.

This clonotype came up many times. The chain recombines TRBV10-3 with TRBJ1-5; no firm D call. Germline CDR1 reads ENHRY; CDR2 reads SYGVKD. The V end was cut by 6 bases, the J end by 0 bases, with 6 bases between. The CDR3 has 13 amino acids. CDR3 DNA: TGTGCCATCAGGCTGGATAGCAATCAGCCCCAGCATTTT. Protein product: CAIRLDSNQPQHF.

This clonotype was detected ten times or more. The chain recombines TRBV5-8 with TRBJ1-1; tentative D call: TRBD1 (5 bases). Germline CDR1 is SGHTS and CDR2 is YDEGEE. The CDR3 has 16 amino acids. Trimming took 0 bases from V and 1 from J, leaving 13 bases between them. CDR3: CASSLVMGRANTEAFF. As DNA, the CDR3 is TGTGCCAGCAGCTTGGTCATGGGCAGGGCGAACACTGAAGCTTTCTTT.

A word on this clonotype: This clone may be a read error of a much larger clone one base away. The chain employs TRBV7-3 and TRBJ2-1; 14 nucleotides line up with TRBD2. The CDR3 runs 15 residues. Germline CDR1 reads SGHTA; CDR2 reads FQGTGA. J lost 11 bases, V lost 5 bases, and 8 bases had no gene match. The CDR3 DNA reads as TGTGCCAGCAGCCAAGGGACTAGCGGGGGCGATAAGCAGTTCTTC. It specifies CASSQGTSGGDKQFF.

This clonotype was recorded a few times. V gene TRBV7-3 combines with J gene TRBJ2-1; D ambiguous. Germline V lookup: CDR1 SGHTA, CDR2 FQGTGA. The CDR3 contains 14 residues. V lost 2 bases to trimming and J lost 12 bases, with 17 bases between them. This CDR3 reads CASSLSPSLDGQFF. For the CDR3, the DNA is TGTGCCAGCAGCTTATCCCCCAGTCTCGATGGGCAGTTCTTC.

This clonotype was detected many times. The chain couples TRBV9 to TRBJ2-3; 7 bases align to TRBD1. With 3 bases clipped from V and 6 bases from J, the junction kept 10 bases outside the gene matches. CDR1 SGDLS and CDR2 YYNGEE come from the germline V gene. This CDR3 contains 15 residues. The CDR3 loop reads CASSGHRGSVDTQYF. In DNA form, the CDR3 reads TGTGCCAGCAGCGGACACAGGGGATCGGTGGATACGCAGTATTTT.

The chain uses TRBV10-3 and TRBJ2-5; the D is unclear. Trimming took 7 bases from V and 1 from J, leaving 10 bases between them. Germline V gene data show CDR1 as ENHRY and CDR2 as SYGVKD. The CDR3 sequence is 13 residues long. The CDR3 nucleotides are TGTGCCATCATGAAGGCGGCCCAAGAGACCCAGTACTTC. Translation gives CAIMKAAQETQYF.

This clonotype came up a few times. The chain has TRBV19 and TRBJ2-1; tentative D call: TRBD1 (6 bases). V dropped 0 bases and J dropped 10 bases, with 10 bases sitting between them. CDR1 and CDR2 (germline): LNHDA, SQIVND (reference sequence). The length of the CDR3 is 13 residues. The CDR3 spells CASSIDLRGEQFF. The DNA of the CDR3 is TGTGCCAGTAGTATAGATCTAAGGGGGGAGCAGTTCTTC.

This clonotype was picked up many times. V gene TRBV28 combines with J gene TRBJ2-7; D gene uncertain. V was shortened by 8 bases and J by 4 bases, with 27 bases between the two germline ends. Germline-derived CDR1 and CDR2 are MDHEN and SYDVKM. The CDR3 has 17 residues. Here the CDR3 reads CASGPWRVELFVYEQYF. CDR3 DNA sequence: TGTGCCAGCGGCCCCTGGCGAGTTGAGTTGTTTGTGTACGAGCAGTACTTC. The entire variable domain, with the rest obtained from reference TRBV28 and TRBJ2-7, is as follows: DVKVTQSSRYLVKRTGEKVFLECVQDMDHENMFWYRQDPGLGLRLIYFSYDVKMKEKGDIPEGYSVSREKKERFSLILESASTNQTSMYLCASGPWRVELFVYEQYFGPGTRLTVT.

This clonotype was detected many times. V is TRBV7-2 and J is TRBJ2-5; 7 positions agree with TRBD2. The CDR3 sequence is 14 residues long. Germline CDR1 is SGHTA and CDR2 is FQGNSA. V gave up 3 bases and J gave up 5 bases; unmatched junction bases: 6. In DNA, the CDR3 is TGTGCCAGCAGCTTCCTCACCGGGGGGGAGACCCAGTACTTC. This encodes CASSFLTGGETQYF.

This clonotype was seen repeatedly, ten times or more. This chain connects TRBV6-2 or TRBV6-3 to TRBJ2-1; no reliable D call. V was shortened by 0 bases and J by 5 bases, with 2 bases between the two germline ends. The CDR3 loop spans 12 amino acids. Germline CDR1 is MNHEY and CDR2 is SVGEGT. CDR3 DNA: TGTGCCAGCAGTTACTCGGACAATGAGCAGTTCTTC. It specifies CASSYSDNEQFF.

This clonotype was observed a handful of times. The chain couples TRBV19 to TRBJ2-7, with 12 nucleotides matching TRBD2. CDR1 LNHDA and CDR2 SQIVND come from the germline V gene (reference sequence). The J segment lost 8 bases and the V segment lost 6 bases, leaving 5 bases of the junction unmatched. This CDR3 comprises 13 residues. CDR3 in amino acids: CASSLTSGGQQYV. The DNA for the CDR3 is TGTGCCAGTAGCCTGACTAGCGGGGGCCAGCAGTACGTC.

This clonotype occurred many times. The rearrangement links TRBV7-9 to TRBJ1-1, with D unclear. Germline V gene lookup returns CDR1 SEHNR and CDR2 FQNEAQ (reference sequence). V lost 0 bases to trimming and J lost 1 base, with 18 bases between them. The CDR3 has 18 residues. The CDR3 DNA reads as TGTGCCAGCAGCTTAGCAGAGGTTAGGTGGACCAAGAACACTGAAGCTTTCTTT. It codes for CASSLAEVRWTKNTEAFF.

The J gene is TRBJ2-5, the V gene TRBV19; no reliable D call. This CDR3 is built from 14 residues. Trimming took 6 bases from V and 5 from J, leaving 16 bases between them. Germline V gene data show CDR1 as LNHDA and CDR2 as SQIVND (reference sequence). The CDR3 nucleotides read TGTGCCAGTAGAGAAACTACGGTGCTGGAGACCCAGTACTTC. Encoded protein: CASRETTVLETQYF.

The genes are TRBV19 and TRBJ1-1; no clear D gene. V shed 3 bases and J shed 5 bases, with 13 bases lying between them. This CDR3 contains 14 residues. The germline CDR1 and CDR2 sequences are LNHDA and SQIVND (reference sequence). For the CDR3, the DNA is TGTGCCAGTAGTATGGGCCCCAGAGGGACTGAAGCTTTCTTT. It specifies CASSMGPRGTEAFF.

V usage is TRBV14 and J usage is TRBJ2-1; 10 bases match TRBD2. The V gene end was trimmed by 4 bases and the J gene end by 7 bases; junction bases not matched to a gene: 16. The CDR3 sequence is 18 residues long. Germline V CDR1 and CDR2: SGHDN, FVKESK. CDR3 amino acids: CASSRASALAGVRNEQFF. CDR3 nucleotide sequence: TGTGCCAGCAGCCGGGCTAGCGCTCTAGCGGGAGTGAGGAATGAGCAGTTCTTC. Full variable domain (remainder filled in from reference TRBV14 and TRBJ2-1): EAGVTQFPSHSVIEKGQTVTLRCDPISGHDNLYWYRRVMGKEIKFLLHFVKESKQDESGMPNNRFLAERTGGTYSTLKVQPAELEDSGVYFCASSRASALAGVRNEQFFGPGTRLTVL.

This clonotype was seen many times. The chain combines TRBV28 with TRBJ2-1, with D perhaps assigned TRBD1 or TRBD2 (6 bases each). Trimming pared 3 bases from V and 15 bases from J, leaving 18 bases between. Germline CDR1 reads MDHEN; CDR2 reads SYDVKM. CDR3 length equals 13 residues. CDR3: CASSLGGGPGPFF. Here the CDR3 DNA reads TGTGCCAGCAGTTTGGGTGGGGGGCCGGGGCCGTTCTTC.